One and the same sample provided the 6 T cell receptor beta chains below, sequenced in a study of blood T cell repertoires in COVID-19. Clones were sequenced by immunoSEQ multiplex PCR, and TCRdb holds only the in-frame ones, with some missing. The data contain 200,000 to 250,000 clones, 88% of them singletons. Sequences were obtained from PBMCs or T cells enriched from blood (not recorded which). These receptors were collected from a woman aged 30 to 39 who had recovered from COVID-19.

The chain recombines TRBV4-3 with TRBJ1-4, with a possible D match to TRBD1 (6 bases). CDR1 is LGHNA and CDR2 is YSLEER in the germline V gene. This CDR3 has 17 residues. The V and J ends lost 0 bases and 7 bases respectively, with 18 bases between them. DNA for the CDR3: TGCGCCAGCAGCCAAGATATAAGGACACAGACAGGTGAAAAACTGTTTTTT. It encodes CASSQDIRTQTGEKLFF.

The rearrangement joins TRBV16 to TRBJ1-1; a weak D match, TRBD1 (5 bases). CDR1 is KGHSY, CDR2 FQNENV, per germline. CDR3 length: 15 amino acids. With 0 bases removed from V and 1 base from J, the gap between germline ends came to 9 bases. The CDR3 here is CASSQSRQTNTEAFF. The CDR3 region has the DNA TGTGCCAGCAGCCAATCTCGACAGACGAACACTGAAGCTTTCTTT.

This clone was picked up many times. This chain connects TRBV29-1 to TRBJ1-5; D is unresolved. Per the germline V gene, CDR1 is SQVTM and CDR2 is ANQGSEA. Trimming left V 6 bases short and J 5 bases short, with 17 bases between. The CDR3 contains 14 residues. CDR3 coding DNA: TGCAGCGTAAGGGTGGGAGGAGATCATCAGCCCCAGCATTTT. It encodes CSVRVGGDHQPQHF.

The chain has TRBV2 and TRBJ2-5; D might be TRBD2 (6 bases). V dropped 6 bases and J dropped 4 bases, with 18 bases sitting between them. The CDR3 length is 15 residues. The germline V gene encodes CDR1 SNHLY and CDR2 FYNNEI. The CDR3 protein is CASRETGWGGETQYF. CDR3 DNA sequence: TGTGCCAGCAGGGAAACGGGATGGGGAGGAGAGACCCAGTACTTC.

The rearrangement uses TRBV19 and TRBJ2-2, with 9 bases fitting TRBD1. Unmatched junction bases numbered 6, after V lost 5 bases and J lost 5 bases. The CDR3 is 15 residues long. CDR1 and CDR2 (germline): LNHDA, SQIVND (reference sequence). DNA of the CDR3: TGTGCCAGTAGTTTCCCCGGGACAGGGACCGGGGAGCTGTTTTTT. As protein: CASSFPGTGTGELFF.

The rearrangement links TRBV6-2 or TRBV6-3 to TRBJ2-7, with no clear D. The CDR3 loop spans 11 amino acids. The V and J ends lost 2 bases and 7 bases respectively, with 6 bases between them. In germline, CDR1 is MNHEY, CDR2 SVGEGT. The CDR3 loop reads CASSYPREQYF. In DNA, the CDR3 is TGTGCCAGCAGTTACCCGAGGGAGCAGTACTTC.